This TCR beta chain emerged from a study of early T cells in non-severe SARS-CoV-2 infection. Overall study context: With bulk RNA from unsorted whole blood as input, sequencing yielded unpaired chains. Points from the study as a whole: The matching step, a VDJdb search, favored anti-spike CD8 responses and missed private and CD4 specificities.

The sample holds many counts of this clonotype. Its specificity is unknown. One entry per CDR3 protein results from TCRdb running MiXCR on the 5' RACE reads. The sample shows tens of thousands of distinct CDR3 sequences, 11% to 15% of them seen only once. Germline CDR1 and CDR2: MNHNY and SVGAGI (reference sequence). The CDR3 is 13 amino acids. The germline V and J ends were trimmed by 8 bases and 0 bases, with 10 bases remaining between them. The sequenced sample consisted of whole blood. The receptor was derived from an adult who was a healthcare worker with PCR-confirmed SARS-CoV-2 infection or an uninfected control (not recorded which). V usage is TRBV6-6 and J usage is TRBJ1-1; D unclear. This CDR3 is CASLQSLNTEAFF. Here the CDR3 DNA reads TGTGCCAGCTTACAGAGTTTGAACACTGAAGCTTTCTTT.